This paragraph covers one T cell receptor (beta chain) sequence. The sample comes from a study of shared clonotypes between healthy human individuals. TCRdb's copy holds only in-frame clones and misses some; the assay was immunoSEQ multiplex PCR. This sample has some 530,000 clones, with around 80% found just once. From germline, CDR1 is SGHAT and CDR2 FQDESV (reference sequence). The CDR3 runs 13 residues. The V gene lost 2 bases and the J gene lost 8 bases, with 12 bases spanning the gap. The chain employs TRBV11-1 and TRBJ1-2; no firm D call. This sequence was found in a woman in her thirties or forties in good health. Some clones in this sample may be carry-over from other donors' samples. What was sequenced was PBMCs. CDR3 region: CASSLLSDYGYTF. The CDR3, as DNA: TGTGCCAGCAGCTTACTCTCAGATTACGGCTACACCTTC.